This T cell receptor beta chain comes out of a study of CXCR3-negative and CXCR3-positive naive CD8 T cells. The libraries of TRB cDNA were constructed through 5' RACE using UMI labels. From the 5' RACE reads, TCRdb lists one entry per CDR3 protein and no DNA. In total, the table holds about 53,000 distinct CDR3 sequences. Concerning this clonotype itself: Antigen unknown.

The CDR3 is 15 residues long. Germline assignment: CDR1 MNHEY and CDR2 SMNVEV (reference sequence). General study results and limits: Naive CXCR3-positive cells had TRB CDR3s more hydrophobic than those of CXCR3-negative naive cells. TRB CDR3 properties served as the basis for inferring TCR strength, and surface CD5 was comparable between naive subsets. Memory cells showed distinct TRBV-TRBJ patterns, while the two naive subsets matched.

This clonotype was obtained from a human donor in good health. Some clones in this sample may be carry-over from other donors' samples. The sample was naive CXCR3- CD8+ T cells from blood. Regarding subset: CD45RO-CCR7+CD27+CD95- naive CD8+ T cells lacking CXCR3 (TNR3-). The rearrangement uses TRBV27 and TRBJ2-1; the D call from TCRdb, TRBD2, cannot be confirmed without DNA. This CDR3 reads CASSSSGGVYNEQFF.